One TCR beta chain is described in this entry. This specimen belongs to a study of blood T cell repertoires in COVID-19. Overall study: The origin of the acute and convalescent COVID-19 samples was the United States, Italy and Spain. T cells, B-cell-depleted T cells, or PBMCs supplied cDNA or gDNA.

Trimming removed 6 bases at V and 0 bases at J, with 13 bases between. Germline V gives CDR1 KGHDR, CDR2 SFDVKD. This CDR3 is 15 amino acids long. Authors' processing steps: For nucleated cells, counts were estimated from reference gene primer amplification. Generated by immunoSEQ multiplex PCR, the TCRdb table keeps only in-frame clones and is missing some. The DNA gave D and trimming, while V, J and clone size come from that table. Of 300,000 or so clones detected, 70% to 90% appear once; the ten largest clones hold around 1.4%. This chain links TRBV24-1 with TRBJ2-5, with D possibly TRBD2 on 6 matching bases. Sequencing was carried out using peripheral blood. This sequence originates from a man aged 65 to 79 with acute or convalescent COVID-19. The CDR3 bases are TGTGCCACCAGTCAGCATAGCGGCTACCAAGAGACCCAGTACTTC. Translation: CATSQHSGYQETQYF.